This T cell receptor (beta chain) derives from a study of T cell changes during pregnancy in multiple sclerosis. Here immunoSEQ multiplex PCR was the method, and the copy in TCRdb shows in-frame clones only, minus some. The sample has 110,000 or so clones; around 93% are singletons. V shed 0 bases and J 10 bases; nucleotides not matched to a gene: 5. Germline V gene data show CDR1 as MNHNY and CDR2 as SVGAGI (reference sequence). CDR3 length: 13 amino acids. The receptor was derived from a female donor with multiple sclerosis, enrolled in a pregnancy study. The gene calls are TRBV6-6 and TRBJ1-2, with 7 nucleotides matching TRBD1. The specimen comprised peripheral blood, sampled before pregnancy. The CDR3 spells CASSYSIDRAYTF. For the CDR3, the DNA is TGTGCCAGCAGTTACTCGATTGACAGGGCCTACACCTTC.